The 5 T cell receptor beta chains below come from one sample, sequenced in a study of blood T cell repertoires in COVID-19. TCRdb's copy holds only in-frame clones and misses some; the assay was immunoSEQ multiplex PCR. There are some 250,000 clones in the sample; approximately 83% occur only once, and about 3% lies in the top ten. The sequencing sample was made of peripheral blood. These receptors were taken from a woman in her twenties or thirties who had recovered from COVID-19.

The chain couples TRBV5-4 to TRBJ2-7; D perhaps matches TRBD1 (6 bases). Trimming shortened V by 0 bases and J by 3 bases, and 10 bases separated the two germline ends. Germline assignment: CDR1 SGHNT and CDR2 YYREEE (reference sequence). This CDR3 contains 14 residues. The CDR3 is CASSLGQDLYEQYF. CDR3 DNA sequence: TGTGCCAGCAGCTTGGGACAGGACCTCTACGAGCAGTACTTC.

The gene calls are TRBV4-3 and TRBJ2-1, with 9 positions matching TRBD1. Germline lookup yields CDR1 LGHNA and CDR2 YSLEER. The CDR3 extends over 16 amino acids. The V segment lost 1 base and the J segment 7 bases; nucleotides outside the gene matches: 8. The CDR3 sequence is CASSQAGGTGRNEQFF. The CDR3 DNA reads TGCGCCAGCAGCCAAGCTGGGGGGACAGGGAGGAATGAGCAGTTCTTC.

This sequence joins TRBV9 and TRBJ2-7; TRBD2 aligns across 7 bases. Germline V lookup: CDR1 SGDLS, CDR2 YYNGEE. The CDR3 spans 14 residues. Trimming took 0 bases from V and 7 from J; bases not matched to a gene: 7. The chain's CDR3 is CASSVATGAGEQYF. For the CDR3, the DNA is TGTGCCAGCAGCGTAGCTACGGGAGCGGGGGAGCAGTACTTC.

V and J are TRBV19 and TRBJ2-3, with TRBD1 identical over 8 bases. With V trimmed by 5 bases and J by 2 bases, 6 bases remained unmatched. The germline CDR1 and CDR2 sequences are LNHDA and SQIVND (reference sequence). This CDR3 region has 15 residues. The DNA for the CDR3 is TGTGCCAGTAGTGAGGACAGGGATTACACAGATACGCAGTATTTT. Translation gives CASSEDRDYTDTQYF. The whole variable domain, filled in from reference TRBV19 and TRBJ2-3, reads DGGITQSPKYLFRKEGQNVTLSCEQNLNHDAMYWYRQDPGQGLRLIYYSQIVNDFQKGDIAEGYSVSREKKESFPLTVTSAQKNPTAFYLCASSEDRDYTDTQYFGPGTRLTVL.

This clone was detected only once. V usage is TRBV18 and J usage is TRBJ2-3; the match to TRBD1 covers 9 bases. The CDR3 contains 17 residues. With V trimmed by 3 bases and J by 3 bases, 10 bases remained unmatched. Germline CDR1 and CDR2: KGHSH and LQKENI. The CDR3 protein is CASSPFAGQGVTDTQYF. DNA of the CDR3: TGTGCCAGCTCACCCTTCGCGGGACAGGGTGTAACAGATACGCAGTATTTT.